The 29 T cell receptor beta chains in this list originate from one sample, sequenced in a study of PD-L1 blockade in urothelial cancer. The repertoire was sequenced with immunoSEQ multiplex PCR; TCRdb's copy has only in-frame clones and lacks some. Among fewer than 90,000 clones listed, 75% to 95% were seen once. Time point indicated: peripheral blood 6 weeks after treatment start. This specimen was PBMCs, taken around atezolizumab (anti-PD-L1) treatment. Receptors were obtained from a woman of 80 years or more with urothelial cancer.

This chain's CDR3 is CASSLADRVTEAFF. For the CDR3, the DNA is TGTGCCAGCAGCTTAGCGGACAGGGTAACTGAAGCTTTCTTT. The V call is TRBV7-6, the J call TRBJ1-1; 8 nucleotides align to TRBD1. The CDR3 runs to 14 residues. Per germline, CDR1 SGHVS and CDR2 FNYEAQ. The V gene end was trimmed by 0 bases and the J gene end by 5 bases; junction bases not matched to a gene: 2.

J is TRBJ1-5 and V is TRBV19; 8 positions agree with TRBD1. V shed 5 bases and J 4 bases; nucleotides not matched to a gene: 7. This CDR3 is 15 amino acids long. Germline CDR1 LNHDA, CDR2 SQIVND (reference sequence). CDR3 DNA: TGTGCCAGTAGTTTATTCCGGGACAGGAATCAGCCCCAGCATTTT. Encoded protein: CASSLFRDRNQPQHF.

The V call is TRBV30, the J call TRBJ1-4; D possibly corresponds to TRBD1 (5 bases). CDR1 is GTSNPN and CDR2 is SVGIG in the germline V gene (reference sequence). This CDR3 region has 16 residues. V shed 4 bases and J shed 2 bases, with 17 bases lying between them. This CDR3 reads CAWTSGGLWTNEKLFF. The DNA of the CDR3 is TGTGCCTGGACGAGCGGGGGATTGTGGACTAATGAAAAACTGTTTTTT. Supplemented by reference TRBV30 and TRBJ1-4, the full variable domain reads SQTIHQWPATLVQPVGSPLSLECTVEGTSNPNLYWYRQAAGRGLQLLFYSVGIGQISSEVPQNLSASRPQDRQFILSSKKLLLSDSGFYLCAWTSGGLWTNEKLFFGSGTQLSVL.

The chain combines TRBV5-5 with TRBJ2-1, with a possible D match to TRBD2 (6 bases). Trimming stripped 4 bases from V and 6 bases from J, with 17 bases between. Germline values: CDR1 SGHKS, CDR2 YYEKEE (reference sequence). CDR3 length: 15 residues. CDR3 residues: CASSHTGTEGNEQFF. The CDR3 DNA sequence: TGTGCCAGCAGCCATACCGGGACTGAGGGCAATGAGCAGTTCTTC.

The chain couples TRBV28 to TRBJ2-7; D not resolved. The CDR3 length is 14 residues. The V gene lost 3 bases and the J gene lost 3 bases, with 12 bases spanning the gap. Germline V CDR1 and CDR2: MDHEN, SYDVKM. In DNA, the CDR3 is TGTGCCAGCAGTTTGATACAGCAAATCTACGAGCAGTACTTC. This codes for CASSLIQQIYEQYF.

This rearrangement joins TRBV7-9 to TRBJ1-2, with a weak D call TRBD1 (5 bases). CDR1 is SEHNR and CDR2 is FQNEAQ in the germline V gene (reference sequence). V lost 3 bases, J lost 2 bases, and 7 bases lay in between. The CDR3 is made up of 13 amino acids. The CDR3 here is CASSLPGNYGYTF. The CDR3 DNA reads as TGTGCCAGCAGCTTGCCAGGGAACTATGGCTACACCTTC.

This clone occurred once. The chain couples TRBV7-9 to TRBJ2-7; D may be TRBD1 (5 bases). Per the germline V gene, CDR1 is SEHNR and CDR2 is FQNEAQ (reference sequence). This CDR3 has 13 residues. The V end was cut by 7 bases, the J end by 3 bases, with 13 bases between. The CDR3 DNA reads as TGTGCCAGCACCGGCGACAGAAACTACGAGCAGTACTTC. Its protein product is CASTGDRNYEQYF.

The chain couples TRBV6-1 to TRBJ1-1; D not resolved. V lost 8 bases and J lost 3, with 16 bases in between. Germline CDR1 reads MNHNS; CDR2 reads SASEGT. The CDR3 is made up of 14 amino acids. The CDR3 coding sequence is TGTGCCAGCGAGTGGGGAGGGAGGGACACTGAAGCTTTCTTT. Encoded protein: CASEWGGRDTEAFF.

The CDR3 nucleotides are TGCGCCAGCAGCTTGGCCTCTTCTGGCAGCTCCTACGAGCAGTACTTC. It codes for CASSLASSGSSYEQYF. This chain uses TRBV5-1 with TRBJ2-7, with no clear D. Deletions cut 0 bases from V and 0 bases from J, with 13 bases between. Germline values: CDR1 SGHRS, CDR2 YFSETQ. The CDR3 consists of 16 residues.

V is TRBV30 and J is TRBJ2-1; D perhaps matches TRBD1 (7 bases). The CDR3 length is 12 residues. V gave up 8 bases and J gave up 3 bases, with 11 bases separating them. Germline assignment: CDR1 GTSNPN and CDR2 SVGIG (reference sequence). This CDR3 reads CAGRGDYNEQFF. In DNA, the CDR3 is TGTGCCGGCAGGGGGGACTACAATGAGCAGTTCTTC.

This clone came up a few times. V gene TRBV18 combines with J gene TRBJ1-1; maybe TRBD1 (5 bases). Germline V gives CDR1 KGHSH, CDR2 LQKENI. V lost 2 bases, J lost 5 bases, and 9 bases lay in between. CDR3 length: 13 residues. CDR3 residues: CASSPGARTEAFF. The CDR3 DNA follows: TGTGCCAGCTCACCAGGGGCGCGAACTGAAGCTTTCTTT.

The chain carries TRBV28 and TRBJ1-2; the D gene is possibly TRBD1 (6 bases). The CDR3 is 13 residues long. CDR1 is MDHEN and CDR2 is SYDVKM in the germline V gene. Trimming left V 6 bases short and J 5 bases short, with 13 bases between. The CDR3 sequence is CASRPGVEYGYTF. DNA for the CDR3: TGTGCCAGCAGGCCAGGGGTAGAGTATGGCTACACCTTC.

The chain links TRBV28 to TRBJ2-7; TRBD2 aligns across 7 bases. CDR1 is MDHEN, CDR2 SYDVKM, per germline. The length of the CDR3 is 16 residues. V shed 3 bases, J shed 0 bases, and the junction held 8 bases outside the gene matches. The CDR3 DNA is TGTGCCAGCAGTTTCACCTATAGCGGGTTCTCCTACGAGCAGTACTTC. It codes for CASSFTYSGFSYEQYF.

This chain uses TRBV5-4 with TRBJ1-1, with 7 bases fitting TRBD1. There are 15 residues in the CDR3. The germline gives CDR1 SGHNT, CDR2 YYREEE (reference sequence). J gave up 1 base and V 2 bases, and 5 bases lay outside the gene matches. CDR3 region: CASSFRGLGNTEAFF. Written as DNA, the CDR3 is TGTGCCAGCAGCTTTAGGGGGCTCGGGAACACTGAAGCTTTCTTT.

The chain uses TRBV2 and TRBJ2-2, with 8 bases lining up with TRBD1. CDR3 length: 15 amino acids. Germline V gene lookup returns CDR1 SNHLY and CDR2 FYNNEI. V gave up 6 bases and J gave up 0 bases; unmatched junction bases: 3. CDR3 DNA: TGTGCCAGCAGGGGACAGGCCCCGAACACCGGGGAGCTGTTTTTT. It yields the protein CASRGQAPNTGELFF.

The chain links TRBV28 to TRBJ2-7; no firm D call. The CDR3 consists of 15 residues. Trimming stripped 3 bases from V and 4 bases from J, with 16 bases between. The V gene's germline CDR1 is MDHEN and CDR2 SYDVKM. The CDR3 nucleotides are TGTGCCAGCAGTTTCTACCCTCAGGCCCTTTACGAGCAGTACTTC. Translated: CASSFYPQALYEQYF.

V is TRBV11-2 and J is TRBJ1-4, with TRBD1 as a possible D gene (6 bases). The length of the CDR3 is 13 residues. V lost 6 bases and J lost 6, with 11 bases in between. From germline, CDR1 is SGHAT and CDR2 FQNNGV. In DNA, the CDR3 is TGTGCCAGCAGACTACAGGGTTATGAAAAACTGTTTTTT. Translated, it gives CASRLQGYEKLFF.

This chain connects TRBV5-1 to TRBJ1-6, with D possibly matching TRBD1 (6 bases). V was shortened by 0 bases and J by 5 bases, with 6 bases between the two germline ends. Germline CDR1 SGHRS, CDR2 YFSETQ. This CDR3 contains 14 residues. The CDR3 spells CASSLGQDNSPLHF. In nucleotides, the CDR3 is TGCGCCAGCAGCTTGGGACAGGATAATTCACCCCTCCACTTT.

The chain is built from TRBV10-3 and TRBJ1-1, with D possibly matching TRBD1 (6 bases). In germline, CDR1 is ENHRY, CDR2 SYGVKD. V was clipped by 5 bases and J by 4 bases, with 17 bases between them. This CDR3 has 15 residues. This CDR3 reads CAISPPGHPATEAFF. The CDR3 DNA sequence: TGTGCCATCAGTCCCCCGGGACATCCCGCCACTGAAGCTTTCTTT.

The chain uses TRBV19 and TRBJ1-1; unclear D gene. With 3 bases removed from V and 6 bases from J, the gap between germline ends came to 5 bases. This CDR3 is 11 amino acids long. The germline gives CDR1 LNHDA, CDR2 SQIVND (reference sequence). CDR3: CASSIGAEAFF. CDR3 sequence (DNA): TGTGCCAGTAGTATTGGAGCTGAAGCTTTCTTT.

This chain joins TRBV10-3 and TRBJ2-5, with 7 bases lining up with TRBD2. J gave up 5 bases and V 4 bases, and 4 bases lay outside the gene matches. Looked up from germline, CDR1 is ENHRY and CDR2 is SYGVKD. CDR3 length: 13 residues. The CDR3 region is CAISGTGGETQYF. CDR3 nucleotides: TGTGCCATCAGTGGGACCGGGGGGGAGACCCAGTACTTC.

V is TRBV15 and J is TRBJ2-3; 7 bases agree with TRBD2. The germline V gene encodes CDR1 LNHNV and CDR2 YYDKDF (reference sequence). With 1 base clipped from V and 4 bases from J, the junction kept 5 bases outside the gene matches. This CDR3 region has 15 residues. CDR3 in amino acids: CATSRAGTMADTQYF. The CDR3, as DNA: TGTGCCACCAGCAGAGCCGGGACTATGGCAGATACGCAGTATTTT.

The V gene is TRBV6-5, the J gene TRBJ2-7; TRBD1 matches at 7 bases. J lost 2 bases, V lost 4 bases, and 2 bases had no gene match. In germline, CDR1 is MNHEY, CDR2 SVGAGI. The CDR3 loop spans 13 amino acids. CDR3 sequence: CASSSGQTYEQYF. In DNA, the CDR3 is TGTGCCAGCAGTTCGGGACAGACCTACGAGCAGTACTTC.

This chain links TRBV6-6 with TRBJ1-1; tentative D call: TRBD1 (5 bases). The V end was cut by 0 bases, the J end by 7 bases, with 9 bases between. Germline CDR1 reads MNHNY; CDR2 reads SVGAGI (reference sequence). The CDR3 has 13 residues. CDR3 DNA: TGTGCCAGCAGTTACTCGACAGAGTTTGAAGCTTTCTTT. It encodes CASSYSTEFEAFF.

This clone was observed a handful of times. The V call is TRBV15, the J call TRBJ1-1; D is unresolved. The CDR3 spans 14 residues. The germline V and J ends were trimmed by 3 bases and 0 bases, with 8 bases remaining between them. The germline CDR1 and CDR2 sequences are LNHNV and YYDKDF (reference sequence). The CDR3 protein is CATSSLNMNTEAFF. CDR3 coding DNA: TGTGCCACCAGCAGCCTCAACATGAACACTGAAGCTTTCTTT.

This chain links TRBV5-1 with TRBJ1-1; 7 bases are shared with TRBD1. The length of the CDR3 is 16 residues. CDR1 and CDR2 (germline): SGHRS, YFSETQ. V was clipped by 4 bases and J by 1 base; unmatched bases: 10. The CDR3 loop is CASSPAPGQENTEAFF. The CDR3 DNA sequence: TGCGCCAGCAGCCCCGCACCCGGACAGGAGAACACTGAAGCTTTCTTT.

J is TRBJ2-3 and V is TRBV28, with TRBD2 identical over 11 bases. The CDR3 totals 14 residues. Trimming at V came to 5 bases and at J to 3 bases, leaving 1 base not matched to a gene. Looked up from germline, CDR1 is MDHEN and CDR2 is SYDVKM. This chain's CDR3 is CASSTSGSTDTQYF. DNA of the CDR3: TGTGCCAGCAGTACTAGCGGGAGTACAGATACGCAGTATTTT.

The CDR3 here is CASSLLGVYTEAFF. DNA for the CDR3: TGTGCCAGCAGTCTACTGGGCGTATACACTGAAGCTTTCTTT. This chain joins TRBV28 and TRBJ1-1, with unresolved D. Trimming pared 5 bases from V and 3 bases from J, leaving 13 bases between. The CDR3 runs to 14 residues. In germline, CDR1 is MDHEN, CDR2 SYDVKM. The whole variable domain, remainder taken from reference TRBV28 and TRBJ1-1, is DVKVTQSSRYLVKRTGEKVFLECVQDMDHENMFWYRQDPGLGLRLIYFSYDVKMKEKGDIPEGYSVSREKKERFSLILESASTNQTSMYLCASSLLGVYTEAFFGQGTRLTVV.

The genes are TRBV18 and TRBJ1-1; tentative D call: TRBD1 (5 bases). Per germline, CDR1 KGHSH and CDR2 LQKENI. Trimming removed 10 bases from V and 3 bases from J, with 15 bases in between. This CDR3 region has 13 residues. CDR3 in amino acids: CATQPGMDTEAFF. CDR3 sequence (DNA): TGTGCCACCCAACCAGGGATGGACACTGAAGCTTTCTTT.